The present T cell receptor beta chain was sequenced within a study of OX40 agonist ivuxolimab in advanced cancers. Profiled with immunoSEQ multiplex PCR; TCRdb holds only in-frame clones, not every one. The table records roughly 40,000 clones, almost 85% of them present only once. General study results and limits: Clonal expansion was seen in CD4+ and CD8+ blood T cells by week 6 at 0.1 to 3.0 mg/kg. CD8+ T cells showed, on average, more clonal expansion than CD4+ cells.

V lost 5 bases and J lost 4, with 18 bases in between. The length of the CDR3 is 16 residues. Germline CDR1 and CDR2: SEHNR and FQNEAQ (reference sequence). Regarding this clone: Its antigen is unknown.

Any history of autoimmune disease or systemic immunosuppression disqualified patients. The sampling schedule covered blood at baseline, cycle 4 day 1, and cycle 7 day 1. This clonotype was sampled from an adult with an advanced solid tumor such as melanoma, head and neck, liver or kidney cancer. Sequencing used CD4+ or CD8+ T cells sorted from blood, obtained in a trial of the OX40 agonist ivuxolimab. The rearrangement uses TRBV7-9 and TRBJ2-1; a weak D match, TRBD2 (6 bases). The chain's CDR3 is CASSIGSGPGYNEQFF. CDR3 bases: TGTGCCAGCAGCATCGGGAGCGGGCCGGGGTACAATGAGCAGTTCTTC.